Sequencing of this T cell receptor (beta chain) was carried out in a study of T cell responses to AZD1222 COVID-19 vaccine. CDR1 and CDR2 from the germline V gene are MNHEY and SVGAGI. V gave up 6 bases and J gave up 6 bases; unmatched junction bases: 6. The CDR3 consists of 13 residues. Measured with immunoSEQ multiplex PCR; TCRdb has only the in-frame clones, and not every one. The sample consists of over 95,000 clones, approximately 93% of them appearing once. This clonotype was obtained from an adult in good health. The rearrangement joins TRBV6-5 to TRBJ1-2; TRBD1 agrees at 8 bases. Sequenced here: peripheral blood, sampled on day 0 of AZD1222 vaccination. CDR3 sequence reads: CASSFGTGDGYTF. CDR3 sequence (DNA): TGTGCCAGCAGCTTCGGGACAGGAGATGGCTACACCTTC.